This T cell receptor beta chain was obtained from a study of OX40 agonist ivuxolimab in advanced cancers. Overall study context: With ivuxolimab, an agonistic anti-OX40 (CD134) antibody, patients were treated.

Blood was sampled at baseline, cycle 4 day 1, and cycle 7 day 1. Data came from immunoSEQ multiplex PCR; TCRdb stores just in-frame clones and leaves some out. The sample consists of more than 40,000 clones, about four fifths of them appearing once. Looked up from germline, CDR1 is LGHNT and CDR2 is FRNRAP. Trimming removed 1 base at V and 3 bases at J, with 12 bases between. The CDR3 consists of 15 residues. V and J are TRBV12-5 and TRBJ1-2; D possibly corresponds to TRBD1 (5 bases). This clonotype was obtained from an adult with an advanced solid tumor such as melanoma, head and neck, liver or kidney cancer. Sequences were derived from CD4+ or CD8+ T cells sorted from blood, sampled in a trial of the OX40 agonist ivuxolimab. The CDR3 DNA follows: TGTGCTAGTGGTTTGGGGGGGTTTTCTGACTATGGCTACACCTTC. It translates to CASGLGGFSDYGYTF.